The TCR beta chain described here comes from a study of blood T cell repertoires in COVID-19. The wider study: From T cells, B-cell-depleted T cells, or PBMCs came the material, which was cDNA or gDNA.

Unmatched junction bases numbered 13, after V lost 7 bases and J lost 4 bases. The CDR3 is 16 amino acids. The germline V gene encodes CDR1 MDHEN and CDR2 SYDVKM. Using immunoSEQ multiplex PCR, the repertoire was profiled, and TCRdb retains in-frame clones only, with some absent. The sample lists about 74,000 clones; 83% were seen once. The sample consisted of peripheral blood. V usage is TRBV28 and J usage is TRBJ2-3, with 8 nucleotides matching TRBD1. The sequence derives from a man older than 75 with acute or convalescent COVID-19. In DNA, the CDR3 is TGTGCCAGCATCGAAAGCACAGGGGGTTTCGCAGATACGCAGTATTTT. Translated, it gives CASIESTGGFADTQYF.